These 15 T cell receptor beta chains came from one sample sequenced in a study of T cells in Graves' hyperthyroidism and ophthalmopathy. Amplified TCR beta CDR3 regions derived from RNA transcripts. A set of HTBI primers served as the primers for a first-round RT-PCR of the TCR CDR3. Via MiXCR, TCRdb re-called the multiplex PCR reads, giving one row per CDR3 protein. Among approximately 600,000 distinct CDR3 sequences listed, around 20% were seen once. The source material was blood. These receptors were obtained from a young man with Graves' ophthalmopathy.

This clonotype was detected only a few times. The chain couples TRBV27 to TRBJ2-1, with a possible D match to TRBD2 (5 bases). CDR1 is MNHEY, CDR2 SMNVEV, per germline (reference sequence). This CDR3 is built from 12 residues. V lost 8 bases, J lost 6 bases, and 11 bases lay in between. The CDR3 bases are TGTGCCAGCCTCAGCGCGGGCAATGAGCAGTTCTTC. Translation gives CASLSAGNEQFF.

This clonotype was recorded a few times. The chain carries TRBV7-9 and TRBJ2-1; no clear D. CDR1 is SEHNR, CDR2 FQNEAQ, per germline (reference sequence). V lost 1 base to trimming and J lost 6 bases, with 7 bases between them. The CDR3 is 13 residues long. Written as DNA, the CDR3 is TGTGCCAGCAGCTTAGTTGGCGCCAATGAGCAGTTCTTC. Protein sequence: CASSLVGANEQFF.

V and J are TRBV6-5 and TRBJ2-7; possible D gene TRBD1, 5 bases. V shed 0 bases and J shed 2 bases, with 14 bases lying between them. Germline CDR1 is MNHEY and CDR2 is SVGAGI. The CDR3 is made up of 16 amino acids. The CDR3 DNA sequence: TGTGCCAGCAGTTACTCGTTTATGGTGACAGCCTACGAGCAGTACTTC. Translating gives CASSYSFMVTAYEQYF.

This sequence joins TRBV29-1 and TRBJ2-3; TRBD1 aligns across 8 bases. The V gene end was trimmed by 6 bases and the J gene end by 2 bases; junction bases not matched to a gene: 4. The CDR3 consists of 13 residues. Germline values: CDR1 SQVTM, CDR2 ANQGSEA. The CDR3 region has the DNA TGCAGCGTCGCGGGACAGGTCACAGATACGCAGTATTTT. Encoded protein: CSVAGQVTDTQYF.

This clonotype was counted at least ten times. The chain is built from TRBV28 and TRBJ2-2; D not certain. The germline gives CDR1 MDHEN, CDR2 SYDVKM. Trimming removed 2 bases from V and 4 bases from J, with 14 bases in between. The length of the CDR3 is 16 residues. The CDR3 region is CASSLPLGGSTGELFF. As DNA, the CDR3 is TGTGCCAGCAGTTTACCCCTTGGCGGAAGCACCGGGGAGCTGTTTTTT.

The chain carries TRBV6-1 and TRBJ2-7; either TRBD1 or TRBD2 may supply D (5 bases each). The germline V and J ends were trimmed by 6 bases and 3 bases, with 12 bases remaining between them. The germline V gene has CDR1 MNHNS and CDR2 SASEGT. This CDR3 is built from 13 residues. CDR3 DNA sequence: TGTGCCAGCAGGACCGGGACCTACTACGAGCAGTACTTC. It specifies CASRTGTYYEQYF.

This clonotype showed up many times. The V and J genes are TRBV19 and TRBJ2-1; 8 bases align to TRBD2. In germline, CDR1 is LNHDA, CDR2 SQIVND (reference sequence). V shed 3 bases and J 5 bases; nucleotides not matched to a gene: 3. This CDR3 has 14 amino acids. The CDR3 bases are TGTGCCAGTAGTATTGCGGGAGGTAACAATGAGCAGTTCTTC. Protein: CASSIAGGNNEQFF.

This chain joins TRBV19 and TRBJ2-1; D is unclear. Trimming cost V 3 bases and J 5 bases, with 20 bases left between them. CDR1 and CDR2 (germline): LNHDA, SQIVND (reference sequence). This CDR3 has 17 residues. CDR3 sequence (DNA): TGTGCCAGTAGTATCCTTTCGGCCTCCCCTGGCGACAATGAGCAGTTCTTC. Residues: CASSILSASPGDNEQFF.

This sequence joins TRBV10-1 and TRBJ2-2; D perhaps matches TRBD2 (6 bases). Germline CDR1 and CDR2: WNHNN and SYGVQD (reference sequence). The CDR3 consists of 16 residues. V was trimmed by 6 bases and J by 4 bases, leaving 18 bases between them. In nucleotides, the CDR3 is TGCGCCAGCAGACACGGGACCCCGGGAGCCACCGGGGAGCTGTTTTTT. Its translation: CASRHGTPGATGELFF.

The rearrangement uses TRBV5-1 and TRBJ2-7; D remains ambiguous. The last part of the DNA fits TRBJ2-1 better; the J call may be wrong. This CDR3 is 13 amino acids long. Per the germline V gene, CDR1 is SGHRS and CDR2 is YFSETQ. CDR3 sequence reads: CASTPAGSYEQFF. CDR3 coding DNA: TGCGCCAGCACCCCGGCTGGCTCCTACGAGCAGTTCTTC.

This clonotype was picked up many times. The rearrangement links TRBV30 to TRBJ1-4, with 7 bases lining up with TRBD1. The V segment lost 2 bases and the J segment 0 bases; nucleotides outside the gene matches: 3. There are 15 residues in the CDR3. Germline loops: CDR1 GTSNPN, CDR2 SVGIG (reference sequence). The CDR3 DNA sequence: TGTGCCTGGAGTAGGGGGCCTTCAACTAATGAAAAACTGTTTTTT. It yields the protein CAWSRGPSTNEKLFF. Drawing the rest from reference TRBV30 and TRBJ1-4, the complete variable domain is SQTIHQWPATLVQPVGSPLSLECTVEGTSNPNLYWYRQAAGRGLQLLFYSVGIGQISSEVPQNLSASRPQDRQFILSSKKLLLSDSGFYLCAWSRGPSTNEKLFFGSGTQLSVL.

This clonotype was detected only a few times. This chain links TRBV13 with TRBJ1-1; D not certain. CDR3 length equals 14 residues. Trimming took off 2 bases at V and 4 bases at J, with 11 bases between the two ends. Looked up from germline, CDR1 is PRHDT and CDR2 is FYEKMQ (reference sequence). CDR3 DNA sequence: TGTGCCAGCAGCTTAAGTGGGTTCAGCACTGAAGCTTTCTTT. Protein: CASSLSGFSTEAFF.

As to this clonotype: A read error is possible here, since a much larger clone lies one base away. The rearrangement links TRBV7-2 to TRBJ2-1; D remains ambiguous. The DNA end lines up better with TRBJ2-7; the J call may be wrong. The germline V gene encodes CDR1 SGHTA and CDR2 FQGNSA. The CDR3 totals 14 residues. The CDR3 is CASSLVMVANEQYF. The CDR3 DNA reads TGTGCCAGCAGCTTAGTAATGGTGGCGAATGAGCAGTACTTC.

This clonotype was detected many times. For the CDR3, the DNA is TGTGCCAGCAGCTCGCGGGGCTCCTCGGCTAACGAGCAGTACTTC. It specifies CASSSRGSSANEQYF. V gene TRBV7-9 combines with J gene TRBJ2-7, with a weak D call TRBD2 (6 bases). CDR1 is SEHNR, CDR2 FQNEAQ, per germline (reference sequence). The CDR3 spans 15 residues. The V and J ends lost 4 bases and 5 bases respectively, with 18 bases between them.

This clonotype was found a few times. The CDR3: CASSYAGGATNEKLFF. The CDR3 coding sequence is TGTGCCAGCAGTTATGCAGGGGGAGCAACTAATGAAAAACTGTTTTTT. The genes are TRBV5-5 and TRBJ1-4; 7 bases match TRBD1. The CDR3 has 16 residues. V shed 5 bases, J shed 0 bases, and the junction held 7 bases outside the gene matches. Per the germline V gene, CDR1 is SGHKS and CDR2 is YYEKEE (reference sequence).